Listed below are T cell receptor beta chains from one sample, sequenced in a study of vaccination effects on CD4 cells after COVID-19. Their antigens remain unidentified. Here immunoSEQ multiplex PCR was the method, and the copy in TCRdb shows in-frame clones only, minus some. The table includes tens of thousands of clones, around 76% detected once. The starting material was CD4+ T cells from PBMCs cultured without peptide, obtained after COVID-19 vaccination. The receptor source for this set is a human donor who had a prior SARS-CoV-2 infection. The CDR3 runs from the conserved cysteine through the conserved F or W. A D gene is named only where the DNA matches it firmly. Clone size, where shown, is once, few, many, or a class for clones that have expanded.

j_call d_call clone_size v_call cdr3_aa cdr3_nt
TRBJ1-4 NA NA TRBV5-1 CASSLATGPSEKLFF TGCGCCAGCAGCTTGGCGACAGGCCCTAGCGAAAAACTGTTTTTT
TRBJ1-2 NA NA TRBV5-1 CASSLAPPYYGYTF TGCGCCAGCAGCTTGGCGCCTCCCTACTATGGCTACACCTTC
TRBJ2-5 TRBD2 NA TRBV6-5 CASSIGTSDWGTQYF TGTGCCAGCAGTATCGGGACTAGCGATTGGGGGACCCAGTACTTC
TRBJ1-2 NA NA TRBV7-2 CASSWGAGNYGYTF TGTGCCAGCAGCTGGGGGGCTGGAAACTATGGCTACACCTTC
TRBJ2-2 TRBD1 NA TRBV29-1 CSVWTGFGELFF TGCAGCGTGTGGACAGGGTTCGGGGAGCTGTTTTTT
TRBJ1-6 NA NA TRBV5-1 CASSLGPMGVGDSPLHF TGCGCCAGCAGCTTGGGACCTATGGGGGTCGGGGATTCACCCCTCCACTTT
TRBJ1-5 NA NA TRBV6-1 CASSENPGEGNQPQHF TGTGCCAGCAGTGAAAATCCAGGGGAAGGCAATCAGCCCCAGCATTTT
TRBJ2-3 TRBD2 NA TRBV5-1 CASSFLSGLSTDTQYF TGCGCCAGCAGCTTCCTCTCGGGACTAAGCACAGATACGCAGTATTTT
TRBJ2-1 NA NA TRBV2 CASTEQGSSYNEQFF TGTGCCAGCACCGAGCAGGGGAGCTCCTACAATGAGCAGTTCTTC
TRBJ2-7 NA NA TRBV18 CASSSGYYEQYF TGTGCCAGCTCAAGCGGGTATTACGAGCAGTACTTC
TRBJ1-5 NA NA TRBV7-2 CASTLATNQPQHF TGTGCCAGCACCTTGGCGACCAATCAGCCCCAGCATTTT
TRBJ2-1 NA NA TRBV7-2 CASSYRPSKIPYNEQFF TGTGCCAGCAGCTACCGCCCCTCTAAGATCCCCTACAATGAGCAGTTCTTC
TRBJ2-1 NA NA TRBV5-6 CASSLTGANLYNEQFF TGTGCCAGCAGCTTGACAGGAGCTAATCTCTACAATGAGCAGTTCTTC
TRBJ2-3 TRBD2 NA TRBV7-6 CASSLGAGGTDTQYF TGTGCCAGCAGCTTAGGAGCGGGGGGGACAGATACGCAGTATTTT
TRBJ1-2 NA few TRBV18 CASSPRQDPSTSYTF TGTGCCAGCTCACCCCGACAGGATCCCTCAACGAGCTACACCTTC
TRBJ1-5 NA NA TRBV6-2/TRBV6-3 CASSYYLDIGFISNQPQHF TGTGCCAGCAGTTATTATTTGGACATCGGTTTTATTAGCAATCAGCCCCAGCATTTT
TRBJ2-7 NA NA TRBV27 CASSLFIRAGVSKQYF TGTGCCAGCAGTTTATTCATCAGGGCAGGAGTTTCTAAGCAGTACTTC
TRBJ2-1 NA few TRBV11-3 CASSPPSVYNEQFF TGTGCCAGCAGCCCACCCTCGGTTTACAATGAGCAGTTCTTC
TRBJ2-1 TRBD2 NA TRBV2 CASRPAGDEQFF TGTGCCAGCAGGCCCGCGGGGGATGAGCAGTTCTTC
TRBJ1-2 NA NA TRBV5-4 CASSFFQLLNYGYTF TGTGCCAGCAGCTTTTTCCAGCTCCTTAACTATGGCTACACCTTC
TRBJ2-7 TRBD2 few TRBV5-4 CASSFLAGGPSYEQYF TGTGCCAGCAGCTTCCTAGCGGGAGGACCTTCCTACGAGCAGTACTTC
TRBJ2-7 TRBD2 NA TRBV3-1/TRBV3-2 CASSPYATSGGEQYF TGTGCCAGCAGCCCTTACGCGACTAGCGGAGGCGAGCAGTACTTC
TRBJ1-1 TRBD1 few TRBV5-1 CASSLGQVGEAFF TGCGCCAGCAGCCTTGGACAGGTCGGTGAAGCTTTCTTT
TRBJ1-2 NA once TRBV6-1 CASSVFRTAANYGYTF TGTGCCAGCAGTGTATTCCGGACCGCGGCTAACTATGGCTACACCTTC
TRBJ1-4 NA NA TRBV14 CASSQQHSANEKLFF TGTGCCAGCAGCCAACAGCATTCGGCTAATGAAAAACTGTTTTTT
TRBJ2-1 NA NA TRBV9 CASSVAGNYNEQFF TGTGCCAGCAGCGTAGCGGGGAACTACAATGAGCAGTTCTTC
TRBJ1-5 NA NA TRBV3-1/TRBV3-2 CASSQGLNQPQHF TGTGCCAGCAGCCAAGGGCTTAATCAGCCCCAGCATTTT
TRBJ2-5 NA NA TRBV5-4 CAAGQADRQETQYF TGTGCCGCGGGGCAGGCGGACAGGCAAGAGACCCAGTACTTC
TRBJ1-6 TRBD1 NA TRBV6-5 CASSLTGINSPLHF TGTGCCAGCAGTTTGACAGGGATTAATTCACCCCTCCACTTT
TRBJ1-1 NA NA TRBV16 CASSRREFGAFF TGTGCCAGCAGCCGCAGGGAATTTGGGGCTTTCTTT
TRBJ1-1 NA NA TRBV7-9 CASSSRAYTEAFF TGTGCCAGCAGCAGCAGGGCGTACACTGAAGCTTTCTTT
TRBJ1-5 TRBD1 NA TRBV20-1 CSASRGTGASAQHF TGCAGTGCTAGTAGGGGGACAGGCGCTTCAGCCCAGCATTTT
TRBJ2-2 NA NA TRBV9 CASSVVGAAGTGELFF TGTGCCAGCAGCGTAGTAGGGGCAGCTGGCACCGGGGAGCTGTTTTTT
TRBJ2-2 TRBD2 once TRBV6-4 CASSFLAGNTGELFF TGTGCCAGCAGTTTCCTAGCGGGGAACACCGGGGAGCTGTTTTTT
TRBJ1-3 NA NA TRBV4-2 CASSQDRVGNTIYF TGTGCCAGCAGCCAAGACAGGGTGGGAAACACCATATATTTT
TRBJ2-7 NA once TRBV30 CAWTRVGSYEQYF TGTGCCTGGACCCGGGTTGGGTCGTACGAGCAGTACTTC
TRBJ2-5 TRBD2 NA TRBV18 CASSPLAGLQETQYF TGTGCCAGCTCACCACTAGCGGGCCTTCAAGAGACCCAGTACTTC
TRBJ2-1 NA few TRBV7-9 CASSNPGQDNEQFF TGTGCCAGCAGTAACCCGGGACAAGACAATGAGCAGTTCTTC
TRBJ2-3 NA NA TRBV11-3 CASSLGEMEDTQYF TGTGCCAGCAGCTTAGGTGAGATGGAAGATACGCAGTATTTT
TRBJ1-5 NA NA TRBV10-3 CAISPDNSNQPQHF TGTGCCATCAGCCCGGACAATAGCAATCAGCCCCAGCATTTT
TRBJ2-1 NA NA TRBV7-2 CASSYQGWGISYNEQFF TGTGCCAGCAGCTATCAGGGGTGGGGGATCTCCTACAATGAGCAGTTCTTC
TRBJ2-7 TRBD2 NA TRBV7-2 CASRIAGEIYEQYF TGTGCCAGCAGAATAGCGGGGGAGATCTACGAGCAGTACTTC
TRBJ1-2 NA few TRBV5-6 CASSFTRTNGYTF TGTGCCAGCAGCTTCACGCGTACAAATGGCTACACCTTC
TRBJ1-4 NA few TRBV2 CASQVGGSYEKLFF TGTGCCAGCCAGGTGGGGGGGAGTTATGAAAAACTGTTTTTT
TRBJ2-5 TRBD2 NA TRBV7-6 CASSPVGASGGAIETQYF TGTGCCAGCAGCCCAGTTGGGGCTAGCGGGGGGGCCATAGAGACCCAGTACTTC
TRBJ1-5 NA once TRBV6-5 CASNQGYQPQHF TGTGCCAGCAACCAGGGTTATCAGCCCCAGCATTTT
TRBJ2-3 NA once TRBV5-1 CASSGTGGSTDTQYF TGCGCCAGCAGCGGAACCGGGGGTAGCACAGATACGCAGTATTTT